This paragraph reports one T cell receptor (beta chain). Assay: immunoSEQ multiplex PCR; the TCRdb copy retains only in-frame clones and omits some. The data show about 980,000 clones, with more than 75% seen just once and about 1.5% held by the top ten. The data derive from a study of shared clonotypes between healthy human individuals. This CDR3 contains 15 residues. The V end was cut by 0 bases, the J end by 3 bases, with 12 bases between. In germline, CDR1 is SGHAT, CDR2 FQNNGV. The sequence derives from a man aged 18-30 years in good health. The chain recombines TRBV11-2 with TRBJ2-7; D gene ambiguous. The specimen was memory CD4+ T cells sorted from blood. The sample's subset: CD45RA-negative fraction. The CDR3 DNA reads TGTGCCAGCAGCTTAGAGCGAGGCAGTTTCTACGAGCAGTACTTC. It translates to CASSLERGSFYEQYF.